The 26 T cell receptor beta chains presented below share a single source sample, sequenced in a study of cytotoxic CD8 clonotypes in ibrutinib-treated CLL. Profiled with immunoSEQ multiplex PCR; TCRdb holds only in-frame clones, not every one. In the table there are some 200,000 clones, 70% to 75% of which are singletons. Sequencing was performed on PBMCs, taken after 12 months of ibrutinib treatment. These receptors were collected from a human donor with chronic lymphocytic leukemia.

The chain couples TRBV7-9 to TRBJ1-1; D is undetermined. CDR1 and CDR2 from the germline V gene are SEHNR and FQNEAQ (reference sequence). This CDR3 has 11 residues. V was pared by 4 bases and J by 11 bases, with 11 bases between. CDR3 sequence (DNA): TGTGCCAGCAGCTCTACATTGGAGGCTTTCTTT. The encoded protein is CASSSTLEAFF.

V is TRBV5-1 and J is TRBJ1-2; possible D gene TRBD1, 5 bases. The CDR3 contains 13 residues. Trimming shortened V by 0 bases and J by 5 bases, and 8 bases separated the two germline ends. CDR1 SGHRS and CDR2 YFSETQ come from the germline V gene. The CDR3 region is CASSLAGSYGYTF. CDR3 DNA sequence: TGCGCCAGCAGCTTGGCAGGGAGTTATGGCTACACCTTC.

This rearrangement joins TRBV2 to TRBJ1-2; D gene uncertain. V lost 2 bases to trimming and J lost 4 bases, with 11 bases between them. The CDR3 spans 14 residues. Germline V lookup: CDR1 SNHLY, CDR2 FYNNEI. The CDR3 sequence: CASSEYVAGYGYTF. The DNA of the CDR3 is TGTGCCAGCAGTGAATATGTAGCCGGCTATGGCTACACCTTC.

V gene TRBV6-5 combines with J gene TRBJ2-2; 11 positions agree with TRBD2. Germline V gives CDR1 MNHEY, CDR2 SVGAGI. CDR3 length equals 14 residues. The V segment lost 8 bases and the J segment 6 bases; nucleotides outside the gene matches: 5. This chain's CDR3 is CASSKLAGAGELFF. CDR3 DNA: TGTGCCAGCTCAAAACTAGCGGGAGCCGGGGAGCTGTTTTTT.

In the case of this clone: A junction end diverges from the germline sequence, so it may reflect a read error. CDR3 residues: CASSPGLVADTGELFF. In nucleotides, the CDR3 is TGTGCTAGCAGCCCCGGACTAGTGGCCGACACCGGGGAGCTGTTTTTT. The genes are TRBV7-7 and TRBJ2-2; 7 bases line up with TRBD2. The CDR3 has 16 amino acids. Germline V gene sequence: CDR1 SSHAT, CDR2 FNYEAQ (reference sequence).

This sequence joins TRBV18 and TRBJ2-5; a weak D match, TRBD2 (6 bases). The CDR3 has 13 amino acids. Trimming stripped 10 bases from V and 4 bases from J, with 16 bases between. Germline V lookup: CDR1 KGHSH, CDR2 LQKENI. CDR3: CATAAQGGETQYF. DNA for the CDR3: TGTGCCACAGCTGCTCAGGGAGGAGAGACCCAGTACTTC. The whole variable domain, filled in from reference TRBV18 and TRBJ2-5, reads NAGVMQNPRHLVRRRGQEARLRCSPMKGHSHVYWYRQLPEEGLKFMVYLQKENIIDESGMPKERFSAEFPKEGPSILRIQQVVRGDSAAYFCATAAQGGETQYFGPGTRLLVL.

This chain connects TRBV19 to TRBJ2-1; D may be TRBD2 (6 bases). Between the trimmed V and J ends, which lost 6 bases and 10 bases, there was a span of 19 bases. The CDR3 totals 14 residues. Germline CDR1 and CDR2: LNHDA and SQIVND (reference sequence). CDR3 in amino acids: CASRIPGEVYEQFF. The CDR3 DNA reads TGTGCCAGTAGAATACCGGGGGAGGTGTACGAGCAGTTCTTC.

This clone occurred many times. This chain joins TRBV11-3 and TRBJ2-7, with D possibly being TRBD1 (6 bases). Germline V lookup: CDR1 SGHNT, CDR2 YENEEA. There are 13 residues in the CDR3. The V gene lost 2 bases and the J gene lost 4 bases, with 9 bases spanning the gap. The CDR3 loop reads CASSLIQGYEQYF. In DNA form, the CDR3 reads TGTGCCAGCAGCTTAATACAGGGTTACGAGCAGTACTTC.

The chain couples TRBV6-6 to TRBJ1-1; 9 bases align to TRBD1. The CDR3 contains 16 residues. Germline values: CDR1 MNHNY, CDR2 SVGAGI (reference sequence). Trimming at V came to 2 bases and at J to 6 bases, leaving 10 bases not matched to a gene. CDR3 in amino acids: CASSYPQGAGRAEAFF. DNA for the CDR3: TGTGCCAGCAGTTACCCACAGGGGGCTGGAAGGGCTGAAGCTTTCTTT.

The chain has TRBV30 and TRBJ1-2; a weak D match, TRBD1 (6 bases). This CDR3 is built from 11 residues. The germline gives CDR1 GTSNPN, CDR2 SVGIG (reference sequence). The chain's CDR3 is CGGGPFYGYTF. The CDR3 DNA reads TGTGGTGGGGGGCCTTTCTATGGCTACACCTTC.

The gene calls are TRBV5-4 and TRBJ2-5; a weak D match, TRBD1 (6 bases). This CDR3 is built from 13 residues. V lost 2 bases, J lost 5 bases, and 10 bases lay in between. Germline CDR1 and CDR2: SGHNT and YYREEE (reference sequence). CDR3 residues: CASSLQGAETQYF. As DNA, the CDR3 is TGTGCCAGCAGCTTACAGGGAGCGGAGACCCAGTACTTC.

The rearrangement joins TRBV9 to TRBJ2-1; 7 positions match TRBD2. This CDR3 comprises 15 residues. The V and J ends lost 0 bases and 6 bases, in that order; junction bases with no gene match: 6. Looked up from germline, CDR1 is SGDLS and CDR2 is YYNGEE. In DNA, the CDR3 is TGTGCCAGCAGCGTAGGCGGGAGTGGGGTCAATGAGCAGTTCTTC. It yields the protein CASSVGGSGVNEQFF. Supplemented by reference TRBV9 and TRBJ2-1, the full variable domain reads DSGVTQTPKHLITATGQRVTLRCSPRSGDLSVYWYQQSLDQGLQFLIQYYNGEERAKGNILERFSAQQFPDLHSELNLSSLELGDSALYFCASSVGGSGVNEQFFGPGTRLTVL.

The chain employs TRBV30 and TRBJ1-2, with D possibly TRBD1 on 6 matching bases. Germline CDR1 and CDR2: GTSNPN and SVGIG (reference sequence). The germline V and J ends were trimmed by 0 bases and 7 bases, with 18 bases remaining between them. The length of the CDR3 is 15 residues. CDR3 sequence (DNA): TGTGCCTGGAGTGTACGTGGCAGGGGCCCCGTTGGCTACACCTTC. Protein: CAWSVRGRGPVGYTF.

In this sample, this clone turned up a few times. The rearrangement joins TRBV6-5 to TRBJ2-1; 8 bases are a match to TRBD2. Germline CDR1 is MNHEY and CDR2 is SVGAGI. The CDR3 has 15 residues. V lost 7 bases and J lost 4; bases outside the gene matches: 9. For the CDR3, the DNA is TGTGCCAGCACCTCGGGGGGGTCAGGGTACAATGAGCAGTTCTTC. It specifies CASTSGGSGYNEQFF.

The chain links TRBV6-6 to TRBJ1-1; D not certain. This CDR3 has 9 amino acids. Germline CDR1 is MNHNY and CDR2 is SVGAGI (reference sequence). CDR3 region: CSGNTEAFF. The CDR3 DNA follows: TGTTCGGGGAACACTGAAGCTTTCTTT.

This clone was seen more than once but under ten times. The rearrangement links TRBV15 to TRBJ1-5; D is perhaps TRBD1 (6 bases). V lost 2 bases to trimming and J lost 4 bases, with 9 bases between them. The CDR3 has 14 residues. Germline lookup yields CDR1 LNHNV and CDR2 YYDKDF (reference sequence). CDR3 coding DNA: TGTGCCACCAGCAGACAGGGGAGGAATCAGCCCCAGCATTTT. Translated, it gives CATSRQGRNQPQHF.

The gene calls are TRBV7-9 and TRBJ2-1; either TRBD1 or TRBD2 may fit D (5 bases each). The germline gives CDR1 SEHNR, CDR2 FQNEAQ (reference sequence). V lost 5 bases, J lost 8 bases, and 19 bases lay in between. The CDR3 extends over 15 amino acids. The CDR3 DNA reads as TGTGCCAGCAGCCCCAGGGCCCTGGGGGTGGATGAGCAGTTCTTC. Its translation: CASSPRALGVDEQFF. Based on the CDR3 plus reference TRBV7-9 and TRBJ2-1, the full variable domain is DTGVSQNPRHKITKRGQNVTFRCDPISEHNRLYWYRQTLGQGPEFLTYFQNEAQLEKSRLLSDRFSAERPKGSFSTLEIQRTEQGDSAMYLCASSPRALGVDEQFFGPGTRLTVL.

The J gene is TRBJ1-1, the V gene TRBV6-6; D is unresolved. Trimming shortened V by 6 bases and J by 1 base, and 15 bases separated the two germline ends. This CDR3 is 15 amino acids long. Germline CDR1 is MNHNY and CDR2 is SVGAGI (reference sequence). CDR3: CASSSTDGRNTEAFF. CDR3 sequence (DNA): TGTGCCAGCAGCTCGACGGACGGAAGGAACACTGAAGCTTTCTTT.

This chain uses TRBV29-1 with TRBJ1-2, with D unclear. With 4 bases removed from V and 1 base from J, the gap between germline ends came to 16 bases. The CDR3 extends over 15 amino acids. Germline CDR1 reads SQVTM; CDR2 reads ANQGSEA. The chain's CDR3 is CSVVAQQQFNYGYTF. The CDR3 DNA reads TGCAGCGTTGTGGCCCAACAGCAGTTTAACTATGGCTACACCTTC.

The CDR3 protein is CAWSQQGNTIYF. CDR3 DNA sequence: TGTGCCTGGAGTCAGCAAGGAAACACCATATATTTT. The V call is TRBV30, the J call TRBJ1-3; D gene ambiguous. V was clipped by 2 bases and J by 4 bases, with 6 bases between them. The CDR3 totals 12 residues. The germline V gene has CDR1 GTSNPN and CDR2 SVGIG (reference sequence).

Points on this clone: Relative to the germline gene, one junction end is altered; a read error may explain this. The chain joins TRBV28 to TRBJ2-3; D perhaps matches TRBD2 (6 bases). Germline V gene sequence: CDR1 MDHEN, CDR2 SYDVKM. This CDR3 region has 15 residues. CDR3 residues: CASSPLAAGTGTQYF. CDR3 coding DNA: TGTGCCAGCAGCCCACTAGCCGCGGGCACAGGTACGCAGTATTTT.

The table lists this clone with a few counts. V usage is TRBV4-1 and J usage is TRBJ1-4; the D gene is possibly TRBD1 (6 bases). The ends were cut back, 1 base at V and 5 bases at J, with 11 bases in the middle. CDR1 and CDR2 from the germline V gene are MGHRA and YSYEKL. The CDR3 contains 15 residues. The CDR3 sequence: CASSQAGQPNEKLFF. As DNA, the CDR3 is TGCGCCAGCAGCCAAGCCGGACAGCCAAATGAAAAACTGTTTTTT.

This clone has more than one count but fewer than ten. This chain links TRBV29-1 with TRBJ1-4, with D hard to call. The CDR3 has 13 amino acids. CDR1 and CDR2 from the germline V gene are SQVTM and ANQGSEA. The V end lost 3 bases, the J end lost 2 bases, and 7 bases lay between the germline ends. The CDR3 coding sequence is TGCAGCGTTGACGGCGGGACTAATGAAAAACTGTTTTTT. As protein: CSVDGGTNEKLFF.

The chain uses TRBV21-1 and TRBJ2-7; TRBD2 was called by the table and not checked on the DNA. TRBV21-1 is termed a pseudogene. This CDR3 has 14 amino acids. The CDR3 reads CASSKAGGGYEQYF. The DNA of the CDR3 is TGTGCCAGCAGCAAAGCAGGGGGGGGCTACGAGCAGTACTTC.

A word on this clone: Other DNA sequences in this specimen translate into the identical CDR3. The chain joins TRBV19 to TRBJ1-1; no clear D. The CDR3 loop spans 12 amino acids. V was shortened by 3 bases and J by 1 base, with 3 bases between the two germline ends. Germline CDR1 reads LNHDA; CDR2 reads SQIVND (reference sequence). The CDR3 reads CASSIGNTEAFF. DNA for the CDR3: TGTGCCAGTAGTATCGGGAACACTGAAGCTTTCTTT.

The chain joins TRBV7-3 to TRBJ2-2; the match to TRBD1 covers 9 bases. With 5 bases clipped from V and 3 bases from J, the junction kept 4 bases outside the gene matches. This CDR3 is 15 amino acids long. Per the germline V gene, CDR1 is SGHTA and CDR2 is FQGTGA. The CDR3 reads CASSRGTGYTGELFF. The CDR3 region has the DNA TGTGCCAGCAGCCGCGGGACAGGGTACACCGGGGAGCTGTTTTTT.